A selection of T cell receptor beta chains follows, all from one sample in a study of blood T cell repertoires in COVID-19. Sequencing was performed with immunoSEQ multiplex PCR; in TCRdb, only in-frame clones are kept and a portion is missing. The table includes under 250,000 clones, around four fifths detected once. Sequenced: peripheral blood. Every receptor here comes from an older woman with active or convalescent COVID-19. CDR3s include the opening cysteine and the closing phenylalanine or tryptophan. Fields, in order: clone size, V gene, D gene, J gene, CDR3 DNA, CDR3 protein. A D gene is named only where the DNA matches it firmly. Size tells how often a clone was seen (once, few, many) or the class of an expanded clone, and some rows leave it out.

clone size: NA
V gene: TRBV7-2
D gene: TRBD1
J gene: TRBJ2-7
CDR3 DNA: TGTGCCAGCAGCTCCTCGGGACAGGGACGTTACGAGCAGTACTTC
CDR3 protein: CASSSSGQGRYEQYF

clone size: NA
V gene: TRBV5-4
D gene: NA
J gene: TRBJ2-1
CDR3 DNA: TGTGCCAGCAGCGCCCGGCTGGGGGCCCTCAATGAGCAGTTCTTC
CDR3 protein: CASSARLGALNEQFF

clone size: NA
V gene: TRBV20-1
D gene: NA
J gene: TRBJ2-3
CDR3 DNA: TGCAGTGCTAGTAAAGCGAGTTTCACAGATACGCAGTATTTT
CDR3 protein: CSASKASFTDTQYF

clone size: NA
V gene: TRBV6-5
D gene: NA
J gene: TRBJ1-2
CDR3 DNA: TGTGCCAGCAACGCGGGGCAGTATGGCTACACCTTC
CDR3 protein: CASNAGQYGYTF

clone size: NA
V gene: TRBV30
D gene: NA
J gene: TRBJ2-7
CDR3 DNA: TGTGCCTGGGCTGCGGACTCCTACGAGCAGTACTTC
CDR3 protein: CAWAADSYEQYF

clone size: NA
V gene: TRBV19
D gene: TRBD1
J gene: TRBJ1-6
CDR3 DNA: TGTGCCAGTAGTCGACCAGGGGGCTCCTATAATTCACCCCTCCACTTT
CDR3 protein: CASSRPGGSYNSPLHF

clone size: NA
V gene: TRBV2
D gene: TRBD1
J gene: TRBJ2-3
CDR3 DNA: TGTGCCAGCATTAACAGGGGACGCACAGATACGCAGTATTTT
CDR3 protein: CASINRGRTDTQYF

clone size: NA
V gene: TRBV30
D gene: TRBD2
J gene: TRBJ2-7
CDR3 DNA: TGTGCCTGGAGTGTGGGAGGGAGCACCTACGAGCAGTACTTC
CDR3 protein: CAWSVGGSTYEQYF

clone size: NA
V gene: TRBV21-1
D gene: NA
J gene: TRBJ1-1
CDR3 DNA: TGTGCCAGCAGCAAAGAGGCAGGGTGGAACACTGAAGCTTTCTTT
CDR3 protein: CASSKEAGWNTEAFF

clone size: NA
V gene: TRBV2
D gene: TRBD1
J gene: TRBJ2-5
CDR3 DNA: TGTGCCAGCAGTGATTACCCTCGACAGGGTATGAAGACCCAGTACTTC
CDR3 protein: CASSDYPRQGMKTQYF

clone size: NA
V gene: TRBV19
D gene: NA
J gene: TRBJ2-3
CDR3 DNA: TGTGCCAGTAGTACCCTAGGAGATACGCAGTATTTT
CDR3 protein: CASSTLGDTQYF

clone size: NA
V gene: TRBV9
D gene: TRBD1
J gene: TRBJ2-4
CDR3 DNA: TGTGCCAGCAGCCCCTCGGGACAGGGATTAACCAAAAACATTCAGTACTTC
CDR3 protein: CASSPSGQGLTKNIQYF

clone size: NA
V gene: TRBV2
D gene: NA
J gene: TRBJ2-4
CDR3 DNA: TGTGCCAGCACCGACTCGGGACACACGCGTGACATTCAGTACTTC
CDR3 protein: CASTDSGHTRDIQYF

clone size: NA
V gene: TRBV25-1
D gene: NA
J gene: TRBJ1-1
CDR3 DNA: TGTGCCAGCAGTGAATATGGCAGGGCCACTGAAGCTTTCTTT
CDR3 protein: CASSEYGRATEAFF

clone size: NA
V gene: TRBV6-6
D gene: TRBD1
J gene: TRBJ1-6
CDR3 DNA: TGTGCCAGCAGTTATCCGGGACAGGGGAATAATTCACCCCTCCACTTT
CDR3 protein: CASSYPGQGNNSPLHF

clone size: NA
V gene: TRBV28
D gene: NA
J gene: TRBJ2-1
CDR3 DNA: TGTGCCAGCAGCTCCCCGAGGTACGGCAATGAGCAGTTCTTC
CDR3 protein: CASSSPRYGNEQFF

clone size: few
V gene: TRBV3-1/TRBV3-2
D gene: NA
J gene: TRBJ1-1
CDR3 DNA: TGTGCCAGCAGCCAAGTTGGAGGGGCCACTGAAGCTTTCTTT
CDR3 protein: CASSQVGGATEAFF

clone size: NA
V gene: TRBV5-1
D gene: NA
J gene: TRBJ1-5
CDR3 DNA: TGCGCCAGCAGCTTCCAGCGTAATCAGCCCCAGCATTTT
CDR3 protein: CASSFQRNQPQHF

clone size: NA
V gene: TRBV3-1/TRBV3-2
D gene: NA
J gene: TRBJ2-1
CDR3 DNA: TGTGCCAGCAGCCAAGCCCCCTCCGGGGACAATGAGCAGTTCTTC
CDR3 protein: CASSQAPSGDNEQFF

clone size: NA
V gene: TRBV19
D gene: NA
J gene: TRBJ2-7
CDR3 DNA: TGTGCCAGTGCCCAGGGACAATCCTACGAGCAGTACTTC
CDR3 protein: CASAQGQSYEQYF

clone size: NA
V gene: TRBV6-6
D gene: TRBD1
J gene: TRBJ1-1
CDR3 DNA: TGTGCCAGCAGTTACGGACAGGGTGCTGAAGCTTTCTTT
CDR3 protein: CASSYGQGAEAFF

clone size: NA
V gene: TRBV13
D gene: NA
J gene: TRBJ1-1
CDR3 DNA: TGTGCCAGCAGCCCTCGACAGGAGATGAACACTGAAGCTTTCTTT
CDR3 protein: CASSPRQEMNTEAFF

clone size: NA
V gene: TRBV19
D gene: NA
J gene: TRBJ2-5
CDR3 DNA: TGTGCCAGTAGTGCGACAGCCGTTCAAGAGACCCAGTACTTC
CDR3 protein: CASSATAVQETQYF

clone size: few
V gene: TRBV6-2/TRBV6-3
D gene: NA
J gene: TRBJ2-3
CDR3 DNA: TGTGCCAGCAGTTACAGTACAGCAGATACGCAGTATTTT
CDR3 protein: CASSYSTADTQYF

clone size: NA
V gene: TRBV11-3
D gene: TRBD1
J gene: TRBJ2-7
CDR3 DNA: TGTGCCAGCAGGGTACAGGGGTACGAGCAGTACTTC
CDR3 protein: CASRVQGYEQYF

clone size: NA
V gene: TRBV6-5
D gene: NA
J gene: TRBJ1-1
CDR3 DNA: TGTGCCAGCAATACACAGACTATGAACACTGAAGCTTTCTTT
CDR3 protein: CASNTQTMNTEAFF

clone size: NA
V gene: TRBV9
D gene: NA
J gene: TRBJ1-3
CDR3 DNA: TGTGCCAGCAGCGCCAGGACGGGCTCGGGGGGAAACACCATATATTTT
CDR3 protein: CASSARTGSGGNTIYF

clone size: NA
V gene: TRBV28
D gene: NA
J gene: TRBJ2-2
CDR3 DNA: TGTGCCAGCCGGGGGGCTAGGGGCTACACCGGGGAGCTGTTTTTT
CDR3 protein: CASRGARGYTGELFF

clone size: NA
V gene: TRBV9
D gene: NA
J gene: TRBJ1-3
CDR3 DNA: TGTGCCAGCAGCGTAGGGACAGCGGCCGGGGACACCATATATTTT
CDR3 protein: CASSVGTAAGDTIYF

clone size: NA
V gene: TRBV18
D gene: TRBD1
J gene: TRBJ2-2
CDR3 DNA: TGTGCCAGCTCATTCAATACCGGGACAGGGAGTGGGAGCACCGGGGAGCTGTTTTTT
CDR3 protein: CASSFNTGTGSGSTGELFF

clone size: NA
V gene: TRBV4-1
D gene: TRBD1
J gene: TRBJ2-1
CDR3 DNA: TGCGCCAGCAGCCCGAACGGGCCAGGGGGCGATGAGCAGTTCTTC
CDR3 protein: CASSPNGPGGDEQFF

clone size: NA
V gene: TRBV7-2
D gene: TRBD2
J gene: TRBJ2-3
CDR3 DNA: TGTGCCAGCAGCCTACTGGCTAGCGGGGGGGGAACAGATACGCAGTATTTT
CDR3 protein: CASSLLASGGGTDTQYF

clone size: NA
V gene: TRBV18
D gene: TRBD2
J gene: TRBJ2-7
CDR3 DNA: TGTGCCAGCTCACCACGGAGGGCTAGCGGGATTTACGAGCAGTACTTC
CDR3 protein: CASSPRRASGIYEQYF

clone size: NA
V gene: TRBV2
D gene: TRBD2
J gene: TRBJ2-3
CDR3 DNA: TGTGCCAGCAGTGAAGCGCGGGGGGTTTCTACAGATACGCAGTATTTT
CDR3 protein: CASSEARGVSTDTQYF

clone size: NA
V gene: TRBV28
D gene: NA
J gene: TRBJ1-2
CDR3 DNA: TGTGCCAGCAGTTCAGGGGCCTATGGCTACACCTTC
CDR3 protein: CASSSGAYGYTF

clone size: NA
V gene: TRBV19
D gene: NA
J gene: TRBJ1-4
CDR3 DNA: TGTGCCAGTAGCAGGGGTTCATTTAATGAAAAACTGTTTTTT
CDR3 protein: CASSRGSFNEKLFF

clone size: NA
V gene: TRBV3-1/TRBV3-2
D gene: NA
J gene: TRBJ1-1
CDR3 DNA: TGTGCCAGCAGCCACTTCACACGGGGGGACACTGAAGCTTTCTTT
CDR3 protein: CASSHFTRGDTEAFF

clone size: NA
V gene: TRBV6-1
D gene: TRBD1
J gene: TRBJ1-3
CDR3 DNA: TGTGCCAGCAGTGAAAGGACAGGGGGCGTAAACACCATATATTTT
CDR3 protein: CASSERTGGVNTIYF

clone size: NA
V gene: TRBV6-5
D gene: TRBD1
J gene: TRBJ1-2
CDR3 DNA: TGTGCCAGCAGTCGACAGGGGGGCTCTGGCTACACCTTC
CDR3 protein: CASSRQGGSGYTF

clone size: few
V gene: TRBV4-2
D gene: TRBD1
J gene: TRBJ1-5
CDR3 DNA: TGTGCCAGCAGCCAAGAACAGGGGAACAATCAGCCCCAGCATTTT
CDR3 protein: CASSQEQGNNQPQHF

clone size: NA
V gene: TRBV27
D gene: TRBD1
J gene: TRBJ2-7
CDR3 DNA: TGTGCCAGCAGCCCGACAGGGAGCTACGAGCAGTACTTC
CDR3 protein: CASSPTGSYEQYF

clone size: NA
V gene: TRBV5-1
D gene: TRBD1
J gene: TRBJ1-2
CDR3 DNA: TGCGCCAGCAGCTCACAGGGGGCGGCTAACTATGGCTACACCTTC
CDR3 protein: CASSSQGAANYGYTF

clone size: NA
V gene: TRBV9
D gene: NA
J gene: TRBJ2-1
CDR3 DNA: TGTGCCAGCAGCGGAGATGGGAGTGGTGATGAGCAGTTCTTC
CDR3 protein: CASSGDGSGDEQFF

clone size: NA
V gene: TRBV24-1
D gene: TRBD2
J gene: TRBJ2-1
CDR3 DNA: TGTGCCACCAGTGATTTGCCTACTAGCGGAGCGAGAAATGAGCAGTTCTTC
CDR3 protein: CATSDLPTSGARNEQFF

clone size: NA
V gene: TRBV11-2
D gene: NA
J gene: TRBJ2-5
CDR3 DNA: TGTGCCAGCAGCCCCCAACAGGGTCGGGAGACCCAGTACTTC
CDR3 protein: CASSPQQGRETQYF

clone size: NA
V gene: TRBV7-9
D gene: NA
J gene: TRBJ1-5
CDR3 DNA: TGTGCCAGCAGCGCTCAGGGTAGCAATCAGCCCCAGCATTTT
CDR3 protein: CASSAQGSNQPQHF

clone size: NA
V gene: TRBV23-1
D gene: TRBD1
J gene: TRBJ1-3
CDR3 DNA: TGCGCCAGCAGTCAAGGACAGGTAAGCTCTGGAAACACCATATATTTT
CDR3 protein: CASSQGQVSSGNTIYF

clone size: NA
V gene: TRBV11-3
D gene: NA
J gene: TRBJ2-1
CDR3 DNA: TGTGCCAGCAGCCAACTGCGGCTAGCCTACAATGAGCAGTTCTTC
CDR3 protein: CASSQLRLAYNEQFF

clone size: NA
V gene: TRBV6-2/TRBV6-3
D gene: TRBD2
J gene: TRBJ2-3
CDR3 DNA: TGTGCCAGCAGTTACTCTAGCGGGGGTCGCACAGATACGCAGTATTTT
CDR3 protein: CASSYSSGGRTDTQYF

clone size: once
V gene: TRBV6-5
D gene: NA
J gene: TRBJ2-7
CDR3 DNA: TGTGCCAGCAGGGGGAGACAGGCCATCTCCTACGAGCAGTACTTC
CDR3 protein: CASRGRQAISYEQYF

clone size: few
V gene: TRBV5-1
D gene: NA
J gene: TRBJ1-1
CDR3 DNA: TGCGCCAGCAGCCCGCGGGCGGGGATTGGTGGCACTGAAGCTTTCTTT
CDR3 protein: CASSPRAGIGGTEAFF

clone size: few
V gene: TRBV19
D gene: TRBD1
J gene: TRBJ1-5
CDR3 DNA: TGTGCCGCCCAGGGGGCGAGCAATCAGCCCCAGCATTTT
CDR3 protein: CAAQGASNQPQHF

clone size: NA
V gene: TRBV10-2
D gene: TRBD1
J gene: TRBJ1-5
CDR3 DNA: TGCGCCAGCAGTTACGGACAGGGAGGATATAGCAATCAGCCCCAGCATTTT
CDR3 protein: CASSYGQGGYSNQPQHF

clone size: NA
V gene: TRBV5-1
D gene: NA
J gene: TRBJ2-3
CDR3 DNA: TGCGCCAGCAGCGGGAGAACAGGGCTAAACACAGATACGCAGTATTTT
CDR3 protein: CASSGRTGLNTDTQYF

clone size: once
V gene: TRBV6-5
D gene: TRBD2
J gene: TRBJ2-7
CDR3 DNA: TGTGCCAGCAGTTACGTAGGCCTAGCGGGAGTAGCCGAGCAGTACTTC
CDR3 protein: CASSYVGLAGVAEQYF

clone size: NA
V gene: TRBV9
D gene: TRBD2
J gene: TRBJ2-7
CDR3 DNA: TGTGCCAGCAGCCTAGGGGGACTAGCGGGAGACGAGCAGTACTTC
CDR3 protein: CASSLGGLAGDEQYF

clone size: few
V gene: TRBV30
D gene: NA
J gene: TRBJ2-2
CDR3 DNA: TGTGCCTGGGCACCGGGACATTACACCGGGGAGCTGTTTTTT
CDR3 protein: CAWAPGHYTGELFF

clone size: NA
V gene: TRBV28
D gene: TRBD1
J gene: TRBJ1-4
CDR3 DNA: TGTGCCAGCAGGTCAACAGGGGGACTAATTTATGAAAAACTGTTTTTT
CDR3 protein: CASRSTGGLIYEKLFF

clone size: NA
V gene: TRBV4-1
D gene: TRBD2
J gene: TRBJ2-1
CDR3 DNA: TGCGCCAGCAGCCTCGGGACTAGCGCCTACAATGAGCAGTTCTTC
CDR3 protein: CASSLGTSAYNEQFF